This TCR beta chain comes out of a study of T cell responses to AZD1222 COVID-19 vaccine. The CDR3 covers 12 residues. Per the germline V gene, CDR1 is LGHDT and CDR2 is YNNKEL (reference sequence). Trimming cost V 3 bases and J 7 bases, with 9 bases left between them. This clone has a single count. The method was immunoSEQ multiplex PCR; TCRdb's version includes in-frame clones alone and lacks a portion of them. This table has approximately 130,000 clones, more than 85% appearing once. This TCR derives from an adult in good health. The sequences come from peripheral blood, collected on day 0 of AZD1222 vaccination. The genes are TRBV3-1 (or the pseudogene TRBV3-2) and TRBJ1-1; D is unresolved. CDR3 DNA sequence: TGTGCCAGCAGCCACGTACGATTTGAAGCTTTCTTT. Its protein is CASSHVRFEAFF.